Below, one T cell receptor beta chain is given with its context. Its specificity is not known. The Oncomine TCR Beta short-read assay was applied to DNA of cultured CD4+ T cells. TCRdb analysed the PCR reads with MiXCR anew, one entry per CDR3 protein. The profile shows 15,000 to 20,000 distinct CDR3 sequences, approximately 56% of them singletons. CDR1 and CDR2 from the germline V gene are MDHEN and SYDVKM. Trimming removed 5 bases at V and 2 bases at J, with 13 bases between. The CDR3 loop spans 15 amino acids. The data stem from a study of vaccination and CD4 T cells after COVID-19. Study overall: Drawing of post-COVID samples took place a median 101 days after diagnosis (range 35 to 161). Day 14 and days 161 to 241 post-vaccination were the sampling points for a few convalescent patients.

Stated time point: late sampling 161 to 241 days after vaccination in a few convalescent patients. Documented treatment: approximately 10-day PBMC culture with coronavirus spike peptide pools or control peptides (ViraFEST assay). In the ViraFEST assay, peptide-pool expansion preceded TCR sequencing of expanded clonotypes. The sample was CD4+ T cells from blood, cultured in vitro, taken about 7 months after SARS-CoV-2 vaccination. The receptor comes from a human donor who had recovered from COVID-19. The rearrangement uses TRBV28 and TRBJ1-5; a weak D match, TRBD1 (6 bases). The CDR3: CASSTGFRGNQPQHF. The CDR3 DNA sequence: TGTGCCAGCAGTACAGGGTTCCGGGGCAATCAGCCCCAGCATTTT.